The 25 T cell receptor beta chains below all came from one sample that was sequenced in a study of cytomegalovirus exposure and HLA in healthy donors. The PCR contained 60 Vbeta and 13 Jbeta primers. Generated by immunoSEQ multiplex PCR, the TCRdb table keeps only in-frame clones and is missing some. This sample has some 160,000 clones; about 82% occur once, and the top ten carry approximately 4%. Input material: PBMCs. All receptors derive from a woman in her forties in good health and CMV-seropositive.

This clone has a single count. This chain uses TRBV2 with TRBJ1-1, with D perhaps TRBD1 (6 bases). CDR3 length equals 12 residues. V was cut by 8 bases and J by 3 bases, with 10 bases left in between. CDR1 is SNHLY and CDR2 is FYNNEI in the germline V gene. This CDR3 reads CASGRQDTEAFF. The CDR3 region has the DNA TGTGCCAGCGGTAGACAGGACACTGAAGCTTTCTTT.

V gene TRBV9 combines with J gene TRBJ2-3; 9 bases are shared with TRBD2. The germline V gene encodes CDR1 SGDLS and CDR2 YYNGEE. This CDR3 region has 14 residues. After removal of 4 bases from V and 4 bases from J, the junction contained 4 bases not matched to a gene. CDR3 amino acids: CASSLGLASDTQYF. CDR3 in DNA: TGTGCCAGCAGCTTGGGACTAGCATCAGATACGCAGTATTTT.

The rearrangement links TRBV18 to TRBJ2-1, with 9 positions matching TRBD2. Germline V gene lookup returns CDR1 KGHSH and CDR2 LQKENI. The V gene end was trimmed by 6 bases and the J gene end by 15 bases; junction bases not matched to a gene: 9. The CDR3 extends over 12 amino acids. The chain's CDR3 is CASSQAGGGPFF. CDR3 coding DNA: TGTGCCAGCTCGCAAGCGGGGGGAGGACCGTTCTTC. Together with reference TRBV18 and TRBJ2-1, the CDR3 gives the full variable domain: NAGVMQNPRHLVRRRGQEARLRCSPMKGHSHVYWYRQLPEEGLKFMVYLQKENIIDESGMPKERFSAEFPKEGPSILRIQQVVRGDSAAYFCASSQAGGGPFFGPGTRLTVL.

This clone was counted a few times. The chain has TRBV5-6 and TRBJ1-2; D is undetermined. The CDR3 has 14 residues. V lost 0 bases to trimming and J lost 8 bases, with 14 bases between them. CDR1 and CDR2 (germline): SGHDT, YYEEEE. The CDR3 DNA sequence: TGTGCCAGCAGCTTGGCCCTCGGAGGGTTCGGCTACACCTTC. Residues: CASSLALGGFGYTF.

The chain carries TRBV19 and TRBJ1-5; 7 bases fit TRBD1. The CDR3 spans 14 residues. V was clipped by 3 bases and J by 3 bases; unmatched bases: 2. Germline V CDR1 and CDR2: LNHDA, SQIVND (reference sequence). The CDR3 DNA reads as TGTGCCAGTAGTATTGGGACAGACAATCAGCCCCAGCATTTT. This encodes CASSIGTDNQPQHF.

J is TRBJ2-1 and V is TRBV27; D gene ambiguous. The germline CDR1 and CDR2 sequences are MNHEY and SMNVEV (reference sequence). Trimming removed 6 bases from V and 12 bases from J, with 12 bases in between. CDR3 size: 11 residues. CDR3 residues: CASRRSVWQFF. The CDR3 DNA follows: TGTGCCAGCAGACGATCGGTATGGCAGTTCTTC.

The rearrangement links TRBV6-5 to TRBJ2-3; tentatively, D is TRBD1 (5 bases). From germline, CDR1 is MNHEY and CDR2 SVGAGI. The CDR3 totals 14 residues. Trimming stripped 1 base from V and 4 bases from J, with 9 bases between. CDR3 residues: CASSYFGRADTQYF. For the CDR3, the DNA is TGTGCCAGCAGTTACTTTGGCAGGGCAGATACGCAGTATTTT.

V and J are TRBV6-1 and TRBJ2-2; tentatively, D is TRBD1 (5 bases). The germline V and J ends were trimmed by 2 bases and 0 bases, with 16 bases remaining between them. The CDR3 sequence is 18 residues long. The germline gives CDR1 MNHNS, CDR2 SASEGT. As DNA, the CDR3 is TGTGCCAGCAGTGAATTTCGGCAGGGATTTCCGAACACCGGGGAGCTGTTTTTT. Residues: CASSEFRQGFPNTGELFF.

The rearrangement joins TRBV19 to TRBJ2-1; a possible D gene is TRBD1 (6 bases). This CDR3 has 15 residues. V shed 5 bases and J shed 0 bases, with 11 bases lying between them. Germline assignment: CDR1 LNHDA and CDR2 SQIVND (reference sequence). The CDR3 here is CASSVGQSSYNEQFF. The CDR3 DNA follows: TGTGCCAGTAGTGTAGGACAGAGCTCCTACAATGAGCAGTTCTTC. The complete variable domain, with remaining parts taken from reference TRBV19 and TRBJ2-1, reads DGGITQSPKYLFRKEGQNVTLSCEQNLNHDAMYWYRQDPGQGLRLIYYSQIVNDFQKGDIAEGYSVSREKKESFPLTVTSAQKNPTAFYLCASSVGQSSYNEQFFGPGTRLTVL.

This chain connects TRBV11-2 to TRBJ2-5, with D unresolved. The length of the CDR3 is 13 residues. V lost 1 base and J 3 bases, leaving 6 bases between the germline ends. Germline loops: CDR1 SGHAT, CDR2 FQNNGV. The CDR3 region has the DNA TGTGCCAGCAGCTTAGTCCGAGAAGAGACCCAGTACTTC. This encodes CASSLVREETQYF. The whole variable domain, filled in from reference TRBV11-2 and TRBJ2-5, reads EAGVAQSPRYKIIEKRQSVAFWCNPISGHATLYWYQQILGQGPKLLIQFQNNGVVDDSQLPKDRFSAERLKGVDSTLKIQPAKLEDSAVYLCASSLVREETQYFGPGTRLLVL.

The gene calls are TRBV7-9 and TRBJ2-7; TRBD1 aligns across 11 bases. V lost 5 bases to trimming and J lost 6 bases; unmatched junction nucleotides: 15. CDR3 length equals 17 residues. Germline V gene lookup returns CDR1 SEHNR and CDR2 FQNEAQ (reference sequence). CDR3 DNA: TGTGCCAGCAGCCGTACCTTAAAGGGACAGGGGGTAGGCGAGCAGTACTTC. Protein: CASSRTLKGQGVGEQYF.

The rearrangement uses TRBV5-1 and TRBJ2-1, with 8 bases matching TRBD2. This CDR3 has 14 amino acids. Germline V CDR1 and CDR2: SGHRS, YFSETQ. After removal of 3 bases from V and 6 bases from J, the junction contained 5 bases not matched to a gene. This chain's CDR3 is CASSYGGAANEQFF. The CDR3 bases are TGCGCCAGCAGCTACGGGGGGGCTGCCAATGAGCAGTTCTTC.

V and J are TRBV27 and TRBJ1-1, with 7 positions matching TRBD1. The CDR3 extends over 14 amino acids. The junction had 14 bases not matched to a gene; V was cut back by 5 bases and J by 11 bases. Per the germline V gene, CDR1 is MNHEY and CDR2 is SMNVEV (reference sequence). CDR3 sequence: CASSLKGETGTAFF. The CDR3 bases are TGTGCCAGCAGTCTCAAAGGGGAGACAGGGACGGCTTTCTTT.

This clone was counted once. This chain connects TRBV4-2 to TRBJ2-5, with 9 positions matching TRBD2. Germline CDR1 and CDR2: LGHNA and YNFKEQ. The ends lost 0 bases at V and 4 bases at J; junction bases unmatched: 6. The CDR3 runs 16 residues. The DNA for the CDR3 is TGTGCCAGCAGCCAAGATCAGGCTAGCGGGGCAGAGACCCAGTACTTC. Amino acid sequence: CASSQDQASGAETQYF.

This clone was observed once. The chain employs TRBV5-4 and TRBJ2-5; tentatively, D is TRBD1 (5 bases). TRBJ2-7 matches the DNA end more closely, so the J call is doubtful. The CDR3 is 12 residues long. Looked up from germline, CDR1 is SGHNT and CDR2 is YYREEE (reference sequence). This chain's CDR3 is CASSLGQYEQYF. For the CDR3, the DNA is TGTGCCAGCAGCTTGGGACAGTACGAGCAGTACTTC.

CDR3 sequence: CSAQEGETQYF. In nucleotides, the CDR3 is TGCAGTGCCCAGGAGGGAGAGACCCAGTACTTC. This chain uses TRBV20-1 with TRBJ2-5; D may be TRBD2 (6 bases). The length of the CDR3 is 11 residues. V dropped 6 bases and J dropped 4 bases, with 9 bases sitting between them. Germline V gene data show CDR1 as DFQATT and CDR2 as SNEGSKA (reference sequence).

V and J are TRBV21-1 and TRBJ2-3; the table names TRBD1, a call not compared with the DNA. TRBV21-1 is recorded as a pseudogene. This CDR3 spans 15 amino acids. The CDR3, as DNA: TGTGCCAGCAGCAAAGCGCTACAGCGCACAGATACGCAGTATTTT. Protein sequence: CASSKALQRTDTQYF.

The rearrangement uses TRBV7-2 and TRBJ1-6; D may be TRBD1 (5 bases). The CDR3 runs 15 residues. V lost 3 bases, J lost 9 bases, and 15 bases lay in between. Germline CDR1 reads SGHTA; CDR2 reads FQGNSA. The CDR3 DNA follows: TGTGCCAGCAGCTTGACGCAGGGAACAAGTTCACCCCTCCACTTT. The encoded protein is CASSLTQGTSSPLHF.

J is TRBJ2-7 and V is TRBV5-4; TRBD2 agrees at 14 bases. Unmatched junction bases numbered 11, after V lost 5 bases and J lost 7 bases. The CDR3 length is 16 residues. Looked up from germline, CDR1 is SGHNT and CDR2 is YYREEE (reference sequence). The CDR3 loop reads CASRPGTSGSWGEQYF. The DNA for the CDR3 is TGTGCCAGCAGACCCGGGACTAGCGGGAGTTGGGGAGAGCAGTACTTC.

The chain recombines TRBV5-1 with TRBJ2-2; 8 bases match TRBD2. V was pared by 4 bases and J by 3 bases, with 11 bases of the junction left unmatched. From germline, CDR1 is SGHRS and CDR2 YFSETQ. This CDR3 is built from 17 residues. In DNA form, the CDR3 reads TGCGCCAGCAGCCTTTCCATGACGGGAGGGTACACCGGGGAGCTGTTTTTT. Its translation is CASSLSMTGGYTGELFF.

The chain links TRBV30 to TRBJ1-6; D gene uncertain. The CDR3 totals 15 residues. Deletions cut 3 bases from V and 9 bases from J, with 18 bases between. Germline values: CDR1 GTSNPN, CDR2 SVGIG (reference sequence). CDR3 DNA sequence: TGTGCCTGGAGAGTCGACCGCGCCATAGCTTCACCCCTCCACTTT. Its protein is CAWRVDRAIASPLHF.

The chain has TRBV5-1 and TRBJ2-1, with 11 positions matching TRBD1. The CDR3 is 15 amino acids. The germline V gene encodes CDR1 SGHRS and CDR2 YFSETQ. Trimming took 4 bases from V and 6 from J; bases not matched to a gene: 6. CDR3 sequence (DNA): TGCGCCAGCAGCATGGGACAGGGGGTAGGCAATGAGCAGTTCTTC. Its protein product is CASSMGQGVGNEQFF.

The chain uses TRBV18 and TRBJ2-3, with 10 positions matching TRBD1. CDR3 length: 15 amino acids. CDR1 is KGHSH, CDR2 LQKENI, per germline. After removal of 6 bases from V and 3 bases from J, the junction contained 6 bases not matched to a gene. The CDR3 here is CASSGGTGVTDTQYF. The CDR3 coding sequence is TGTGCCAGCTCCGGCGGGACAGGGGTAACAGATACGCAGTATTTT.

The chain joins TRBV18 to TRBJ1-2; a weak D match, TRBD1 (6 bases). The CDR3 consists of 14 residues. The germline V gene has CDR1 KGHSH and CDR2 LQKENI. V shed 0 bases and J shed 7 bases, with 12 bases lying between them. CDR3 protein: CASSPPTGSGGYTF. The CDR3 DNA reads TGTGCCAGCTCACCACCTACAGGGTCGGGTGGCTACACCTTC.

There are a few counts of this clone. V and J are TRBV2 and TRBJ1-4; 7 bases agree with TRBD1. Germline V lookup: CDR1 SNHLY, CDR2 FYNNEI. With V trimmed by 6 bases and J by 7 bases, 5 bases remained unmatched. CDR3 length: 13 residues. Here the CDR3 DNA reads TGTGCCAGCAGGAGACAGGGAAGTGAAAAACTGTTTTTT. Translated: CASRRQGSEKLFF. The variable domain in full, with the rest retrieved from reference TRBV2 and TRBJ1-4, is EPEVTQTPSHQVTQMGQEVILRCVPISNHLYFYWYRQILGQKVEFLVSFYNNEISEKSEIFDDQFSVERPDGSNFTLKIRSTKLEDSAMYFCASRRQGSEKLFFGSGTQLSVL.